Following are 23 T cell receptor beta chains from one sample sequenced in a study of siplizumab effects on memory and regulatory T cells. Clones were read by immunoSEQ multiplex PCR, and TCRdb kept only the in-frame ones, dropping some. The sample lists tens of thousands of clones; roughly 96% were seen once. The sequencing input was naive CD4+ T cells sorted from blood. All receptors come from a human donor in good health.

This chain links TRBV5-1 with TRBJ2-7; TRBD2 aligns across 9 bases. The V segment lost 0 bases and the J segment 4 bases; nucleotides outside the gene matches: 8. The V gene's germline CDR1 is SGHRS and CDR2 YFSETQ. The CDR3 has 16 residues. CDR3 bases: TGCGCCAGCAGCTTGGCTACGACTAGCGGATGGTACGAGCAGTACTTC. Its translation is CASSLATTSGWYEQYF.

The CDR3 nucleotides read TGTGCCAGCAGTTACTCGATCAGGGCAGATACGCAGTATTTT. Amino acids: CASSYSIRADTQYF. The gene calls are TRBV6-5 and TRBJ2-3; D perhaps matches TRBD1 (5 bases). Germline values: CDR1 MNHEY, CDR2 SVGAGI. CDR3 length equals 14 residues. Trimming took 0 bases from V and 4 from J, leaving 8 bases between them.

The J gene is TRBJ1-3, the V gene TRBV5-6, with TRBD1 identical over 12 bases. The CDR3 loop spans 15 amino acids. J lost 8 bases, V lost 4 bases, and 7 bases had no gene match. The germline CDR1 and CDR2 sequences are SGHDT and YYEEEE. CDR3 sequence: CASSPGTGGLDTIYF. The DNA of the CDR3 is TGTGCCAGCAGCCCCGGGACAGGGGGCTTAGACACCATATATTTT.

J is TRBJ1-6 and V is TRBV7-9; the D gene is possibly TRBD1 (6 bases). Trimming took 5 bases from V and 9 from J, leaving 17 bases between them. This CDR3 has 15 amino acids. Germline values: CDR1 SEHNR, CDR2 FQNEAQ (reference sequence). Here the CDR3 DNA reads TGTGCCAGCAGCGCCTCACAGGGAGGTTTTTCACCCCTCCACTTT. It encodes CASSASQGGFSPLHF.

V and J are TRBV11-2 and TRBJ1-1; possibly TRBD1 for D (6 bases). Germline V gene lookup returns CDR1 SGHAT and CDR2 FQNNGV. V was cut by 10 bases and J by 3 bases, with 21 bases left in between. The CDR3 spans 15 residues. The CDR3 nucleotides read TGTGCCACCATCGCGAGGGGGGGGGCGGACACTGAAGCTTTCTTT. Translation: CATIARGGADTEAFF.

This clone showed up just once. V gene TRBV7-6 combines with J gene TRBJ2-2; 7 bases map to TRBD1. Unmatched junction bases numbered 5, after V lost 4 bases and J lost 0 bases. Germline V CDR1 and CDR2: SGHVS, FNYEAQ. The CDR3 has 16 amino acids. CDR3 amino acids: CASSSRQGANTGELFF. CDR3 DNA sequence: TGTGCCAGCAGCTCCCGACAGGGCGCGAACACCGGGGAGCTGTTTTTT.

The chain combines TRBV5-1 with TRBJ2-1; D is ambiguous. CDR3 length equals 11 residues. Trimming shortened V by 4 bases and J by 10 bases, and 9 bases separated the two germline ends. The germline V gene encodes CDR1 SGHRS and CDR2 YFSETQ. Here the CDR3 DNA reads TGCGCCAGCAGCACCGGTATGGAGCAGTTCTTC. The encoded protein is CASSTGMEQFF.

The rearrangement joins TRBV18 to TRBJ2-5; 12 positions match TRBD2. This CDR3 region has 14 residues. V trimming: 3 bases; J trimming: 4 bases; junction bases outside the gene matches: 0. Germline CDR1 reads KGHSH; CDR2 reads LQKENI. The DNA for the CDR3 is TGTGCCAGCTCACCGGGACTAGCGGGAGAGACCCAGTACTTC. This sequence encodes CASSPGLAGETQYF.

The CDR3 DNA reads TGTGCTAGTGGTACGGGGGGGCTCCGCACCATTCAGTACTTC. This codes for CASGTGGLRTIQYF. The rearrangement joins TRBV12-5 to TRBJ2-4; 8 positions match TRBD2. The V gene end was trimmed by 5 bases and the J gene end by 9 bases; junction bases not matched to a gene: 9. Germline V gene lookup returns CDR1 LGHNT and CDR2 FRNRAP. The CDR3 extends over 14 amino acids.

The genes are TRBV6-5 and TRBJ1-3; no clear D. There are 15 residues in the CDR3. V was clipped by 5 bases and J by 0 bases, with 11 bases between them. CDR1 and CDR2 (germline): MNHEY, SVGAGI. For the CDR3, the DNA is TGTGCCAGCAGTGGGAGGTCGAGCTCTGGAAACACCATATATTTT. This translates into CASSGRSSSGNTIYF.

The rearrangement uses TRBV6-5 and TRBJ1-4; perhaps TRBD1 as D (6 bases). Between the trimmed V and J ends, which lost 0 bases and 4 bases, there was a span of 12 bases. CDR3 length equals 16 residues. Per germline, CDR1 MNHEY and CDR2 SVGAGI. CDR3 sequence: CASSYSGRGGNEKLFF. The CDR3 coding sequence is TGTGCCAGCAGTTACTCGGGGAGAGGGGGTAATGAAAAACTGTTTTTT.

The rearrangement joins TRBV4-2 to TRBJ2-1; D may correspond to TRBD1 or TRBD2 (5 bases each). The V gene lost 3 bases and the J gene lost 7 bases, with 10 bases spanning the gap. CDR1 and CDR2 (germline): LGHNA, YNFKEQ. This CDR3 contains 13 residues. The CDR3 protein is CASSQGTGNEQFF. The CDR3 nucleotides read TGTGCCAGCAGCCAGGGGACGGGAAATGAGCAGTTCTTC.

The J gene is TRBJ1-6, the V gene TRBV11-2; D is possibly TRBD1 (5 bases). This CDR3 is 14 amino acids long. V lost 1 base, J lost 7 bases, and 8 bases lay in between. The germline V gene has CDR1 SGHAT and CDR2 FQNNGV. This CDR3 is CASSLVRGNSPLHF. CDR3 bases: TGTGCCAGCAGCTTAGTGCGGGGGAATTCACCCCTCCACTTT.

This chain uses TRBV7-9 with TRBJ2-2; possibly TRBD1 for D (6 bases). V was clipped by 5 bases and J by 6 bases, with 10 bases between them. The V gene's germline CDR1 is SEHNR and CDR2 FQNEAQ (reference sequence). This CDR3 has 13 amino acids. The CDR3: CASSPGGAGELFF. Written as DNA, the CDR3 is TGTGCCAGCAGCCCTGGGGGCGCCGGGGAGCTGTTTTTT.

J is TRBJ2-3 and V is TRBV10-3; 9 positions match TRBD2. Trimming removed 3 bases from V and 1 base from J; junction bases left unmatched: 5. Germline V gives CDR1 ENHRY, CDR2 SYGVKD. This CDR3 contains 16 residues. CDR3 residues: CAISDKASGGTDTQYF. For the CDR3, the DNA is TGTGCCATCAGTGATAAGGCTAGCGGGGGCACAGATACGCAGTATTTT.

This clone was counted a few times. This chain links TRBV5-5 with TRBJ1-6, with TRBD1 identical over 8 bases. Germline assignment: CDR1 SGHKS and CDR2 YYEKEE (reference sequence). V was pared by 5 bases and J by 9 bases, with 7 bases of the junction left unmatched. This CDR3 spans 14 amino acids. As DNA, the CDR3 is TGTGCCAGCAGATATGCGACAGGGGTTTCACCCCTCCACTTT. It encodes CASRYATGVSPLHF.

In this sample, this clone turned up once. This chain joins TRBV4-2 and TRBJ2-5; 8 bases map to TRBD2. Looked up from germline, CDR1 is LGHNA and CDR2 is YNFKEQ. V was clipped by 2 bases and J by 11 bases; unmatched bases: 22. This CDR3 comprises 18 residues. The CDR3 coding sequence is TGTGCCAGCAGCCAACCCCCCTCCGGGACTAGGAATGGAGTTGAGCAGTACTTC. Its protein product is CASSQPPSGTRNGVEQYF.

The gene calls are TRBV2 and TRBJ2-5; 8 bases are shared with TRBD1. This CDR3 is 14 amino acids long. Trimming removed 6 bases from V and 5 bases from J; junction bases left unmatched: 8. The germline V gene encodes CDR1 SNHLY and CDR2 FYNNEI. In DNA form, the CDR3 reads TGTGCCAGCAGGAGACAGGGGACATCGGAGACCCAGTACTTC. Translation gives CASRRQGTSETQYF.

The chain employs TRBV6-1 and TRBJ2-1, with D tentatively TRBD2 (6 bases). V was shortened by 1 base and J by 3 bases, with 13 bases between the two germline ends. CDR3 length: 16 amino acids. Germline V gene lookup returns CDR1 MNHNS and CDR2 SASEGT. CDR3 region: CASSEGGAGLYNEQFF. The CDR3 bases are TGTGCCAGCAGTGAAGGCGGGGCAGGCCTCTACAATGAGCAGTTCTTC.

The V and J genes are TRBV4-3 and TRBJ2-7, with D hard to call. V lost 4 bases, J lost 0 bases, and 13 bases lay in between. The CDR3 is made up of 15 amino acids. Germline loops: CDR1 LGHNA, CDR2 YSLEER. This CDR3 is CASSRELGSSYEQYF. In DNA form, the CDR3 reads TGCGCCAGCAGCCGCGAATTAGGTAGCTCCTACGAGCAGTACTTC.

This clone was counted a single time. CDR3 sequence: CASSTTSGVPWTQYF. CDR3 nucleotide sequence: TGTGCCAGCAGTACAACTAGCGGGGTTCCGTGGACCCAGTACTTC. The chain joins TRBV28 to TRBJ2-5; 10 nucleotides line up with TRBD2. CDR1 MDHEN and CDR2 SYDVKM come from the germline V gene. The CDR3 runs 15 residues. V dropped 5 bases and J dropped 7; count of bases not matched to a gene: 10.

This chain connects TRBV6-5 to TRBJ1-1, with a tentative D call TRBD1 (6 bases). Germline V gene sequence: CDR1 MNHEY, CDR2 SVGAGI. The CDR3 extends over 14 amino acids. The V and J ends lost 2 bases and 0 bases respectively, with 7 bases between them. CDR3 bases: TGTGCCAGCAGTTACGGGGGCATGAACACTGAAGCTTTCTTT. Protein: CASSYGGMNTEAFF.

The chain employs TRBV27 and TRBJ1-3; 7 bases match TRBD1. The CDR3 has 15 amino acids. J lost 0 bases, V lost 2 bases, and 1 base had no gene match. Looked up from germline, CDR1 is MNHEY and CDR2 is SMNVEV (reference sequence). In DNA, the CDR3 is TGTGCCAGCAGTTTAGGACAGGCCTCTGGAAACACCATATATTTT. Translating it yields CASSLGQASGNTIYF.